This TCR beta chain was profiled in a study of blood T cell repertoires in COVID-19. The overall study: Specimens from acute and convalescent COVID-19 originated in the United States, Italy and Spain.

Assay used: immunoSEQ multiplex PCR; TCRdb lists only in-frame clones, some missing. The sample has 100,000 to 150,000 clones; 65% to 90% are singletons. J lost 6 bases, V lost 4 bases, and 7 bases had no gene match. This CDR3 has 14 residues. The germline V gene encodes CDR1 SGHVS and CDR2 FQNEAQ. The receptor was derived from a woman aged 80 or over with acute or convalescent COVID-19. The rearrangement joins TRBV7-8 to TRBJ1-1; 8 positions agree with TRBD1. The sample was peripheral blood. The CDR3 spells CASSSGQGSSEAFF. CDR3 in DNA: TGTGCCAGCAGCTCCGGACAGGGTTCCTCTGAAGCTTTCTTT.